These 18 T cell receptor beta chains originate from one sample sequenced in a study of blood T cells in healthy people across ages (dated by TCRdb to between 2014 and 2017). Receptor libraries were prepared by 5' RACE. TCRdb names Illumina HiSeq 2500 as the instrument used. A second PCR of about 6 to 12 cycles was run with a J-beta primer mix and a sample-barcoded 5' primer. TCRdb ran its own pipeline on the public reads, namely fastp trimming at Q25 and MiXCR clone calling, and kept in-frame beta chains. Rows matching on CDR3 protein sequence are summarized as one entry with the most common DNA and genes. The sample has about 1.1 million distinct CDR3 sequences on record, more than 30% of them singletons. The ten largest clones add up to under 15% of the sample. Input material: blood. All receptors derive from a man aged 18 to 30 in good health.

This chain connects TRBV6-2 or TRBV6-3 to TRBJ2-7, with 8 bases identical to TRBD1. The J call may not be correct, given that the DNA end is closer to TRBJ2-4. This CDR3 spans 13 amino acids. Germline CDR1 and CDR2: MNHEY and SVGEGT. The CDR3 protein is CASSLQGANIQYF. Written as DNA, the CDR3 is TGTGCCAGCAGTTTGCAGGGGGCGAACATTCAGTACTTC.

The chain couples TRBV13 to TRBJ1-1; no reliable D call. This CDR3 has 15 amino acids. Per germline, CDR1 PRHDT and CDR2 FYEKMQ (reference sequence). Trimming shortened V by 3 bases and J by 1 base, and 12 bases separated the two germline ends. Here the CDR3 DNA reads TGTGCCAGCAGCTTCCGCTTACGGGAGAACACTGAAGCTTTCTTT. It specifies CASSFRLRENTEAFF.

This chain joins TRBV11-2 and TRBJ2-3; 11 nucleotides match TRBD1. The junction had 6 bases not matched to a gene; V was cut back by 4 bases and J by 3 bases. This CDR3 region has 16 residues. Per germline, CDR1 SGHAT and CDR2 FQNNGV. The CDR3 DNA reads TGTGCCAGCAGCTCGAGGACAGGGGGCCTAACAGATACGCAGTATTTT. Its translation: CASSSRTGGLTDTQYF.

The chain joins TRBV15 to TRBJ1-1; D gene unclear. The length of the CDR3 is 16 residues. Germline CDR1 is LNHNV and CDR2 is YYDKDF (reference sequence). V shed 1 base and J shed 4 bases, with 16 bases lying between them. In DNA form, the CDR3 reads TGTGCCACCAGCAGAGCCCCAAAAGGACGTTTCACTGAAGCTTTCTTT. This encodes CATSRAPKGRFTEAFF.

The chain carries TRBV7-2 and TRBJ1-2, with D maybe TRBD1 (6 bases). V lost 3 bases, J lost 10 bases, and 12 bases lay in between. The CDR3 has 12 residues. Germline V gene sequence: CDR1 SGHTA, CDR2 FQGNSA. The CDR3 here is CASSLTQGFYTF. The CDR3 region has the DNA TGTGCCAGCAGCTTGACACAGGGTTTCTACACCTTC.

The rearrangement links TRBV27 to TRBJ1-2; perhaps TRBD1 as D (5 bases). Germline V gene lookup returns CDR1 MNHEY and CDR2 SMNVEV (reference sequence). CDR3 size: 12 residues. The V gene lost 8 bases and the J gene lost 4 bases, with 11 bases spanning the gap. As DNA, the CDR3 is TGTGCCAGCGGGGGGTCTGGCTATGGCTACACCTTC. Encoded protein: CASGGSGYGYTF.

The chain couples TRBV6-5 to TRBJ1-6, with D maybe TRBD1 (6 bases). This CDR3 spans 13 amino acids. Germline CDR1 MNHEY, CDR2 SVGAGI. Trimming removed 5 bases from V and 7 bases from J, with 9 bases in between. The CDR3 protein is CASSQGWNSPLHF. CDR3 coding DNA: TGTGCCAGCAGTCAGGGGTGGAATTCACCCCTCCACTTT.

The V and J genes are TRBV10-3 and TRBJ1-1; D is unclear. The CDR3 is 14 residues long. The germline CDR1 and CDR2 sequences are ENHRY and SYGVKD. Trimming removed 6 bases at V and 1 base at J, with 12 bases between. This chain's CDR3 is CAIRGETRNTEAFF. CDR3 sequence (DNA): TGTGCCATCAGGGGTGAGACCAGGAACACTGAAGCTTTCTTT.

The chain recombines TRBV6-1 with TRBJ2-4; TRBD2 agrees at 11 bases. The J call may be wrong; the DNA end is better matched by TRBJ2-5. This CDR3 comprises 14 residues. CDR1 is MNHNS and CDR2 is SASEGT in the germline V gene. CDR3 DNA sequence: TGTGCCAGCATCCAGACTAGCGGGGTAGAGACCCAGTACTTC. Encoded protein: CASIQTSGVETQYF.

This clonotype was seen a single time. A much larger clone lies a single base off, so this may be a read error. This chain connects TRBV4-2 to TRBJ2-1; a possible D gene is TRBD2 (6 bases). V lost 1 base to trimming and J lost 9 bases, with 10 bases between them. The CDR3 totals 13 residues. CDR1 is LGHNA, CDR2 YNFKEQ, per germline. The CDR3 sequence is CASSQGEGGEQFF. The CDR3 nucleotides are TGTGCCAGCAGCCAAGGCGAGGGAGGTGAGCAGTTCTTC.

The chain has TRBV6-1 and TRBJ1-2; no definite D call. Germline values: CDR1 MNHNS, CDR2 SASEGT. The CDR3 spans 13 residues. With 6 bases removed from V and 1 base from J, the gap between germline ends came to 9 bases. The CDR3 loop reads CASSEQSNYGYTF. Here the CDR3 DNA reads TGTGCCAGCAGCGAACAGAGTAACTATGGCTACACCTTC.

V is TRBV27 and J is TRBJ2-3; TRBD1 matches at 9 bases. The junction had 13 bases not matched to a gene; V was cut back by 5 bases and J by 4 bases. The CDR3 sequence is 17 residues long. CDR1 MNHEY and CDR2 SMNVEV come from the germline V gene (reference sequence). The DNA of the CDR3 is TGTGCCAGCAGTCCACCTGACCGGGACAGGGCCCCAGATACGCAGTATTTT. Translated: CASSPPDRDRAPDTQYF.

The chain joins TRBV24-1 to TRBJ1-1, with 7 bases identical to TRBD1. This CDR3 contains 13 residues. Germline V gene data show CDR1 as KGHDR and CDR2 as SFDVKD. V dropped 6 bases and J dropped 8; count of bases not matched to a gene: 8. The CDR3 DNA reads TGTGCCACCAGTATGACAGGGCTGCCAGAAGCTTTCTTT. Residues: CATSMTGLPEAFF.

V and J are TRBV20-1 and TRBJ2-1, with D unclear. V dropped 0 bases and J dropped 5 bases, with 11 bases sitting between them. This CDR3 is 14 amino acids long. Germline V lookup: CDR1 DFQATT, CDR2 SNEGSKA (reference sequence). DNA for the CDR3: TGCAGTGCTAGAGAAGGTAGTCGGGACAATGAGCAGTTCTTC. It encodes CSAREGSRDNEQFF.

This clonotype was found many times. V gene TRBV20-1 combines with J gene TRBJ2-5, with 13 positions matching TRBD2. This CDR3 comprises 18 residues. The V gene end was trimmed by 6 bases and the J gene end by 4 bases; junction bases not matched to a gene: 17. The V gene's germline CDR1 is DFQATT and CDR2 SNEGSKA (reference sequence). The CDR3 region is CSATTSGGPRGPIETQYF. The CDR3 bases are TGCAGTGCAACGACTAGCGGGGGGCCTCGAGGCCCTATAGAGACCCAGTACTTC.

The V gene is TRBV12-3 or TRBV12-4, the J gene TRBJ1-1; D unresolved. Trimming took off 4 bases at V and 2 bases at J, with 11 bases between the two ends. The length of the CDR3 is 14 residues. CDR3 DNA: TGTGCCAGCAGTTCCCGGACCCTAAACACTGAAGCTTTCTTT. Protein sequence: CASSSRTLNTEAFF.

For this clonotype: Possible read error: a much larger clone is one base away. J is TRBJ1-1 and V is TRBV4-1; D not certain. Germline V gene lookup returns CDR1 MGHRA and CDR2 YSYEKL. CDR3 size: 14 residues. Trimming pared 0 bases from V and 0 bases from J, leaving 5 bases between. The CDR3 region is CASSQEWLNTEAFF. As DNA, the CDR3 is TGCGCCAGCAGCCAAGAGTGGTTGAACACTGAAGCTTTCTTT.

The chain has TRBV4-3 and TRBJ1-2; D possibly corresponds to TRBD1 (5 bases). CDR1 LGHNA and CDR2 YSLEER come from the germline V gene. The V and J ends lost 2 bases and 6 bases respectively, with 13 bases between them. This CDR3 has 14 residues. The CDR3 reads CASSQTVGTDGYTF. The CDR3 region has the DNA TGCGCCAGCAGCCAAACAGTGGGGACTGATGGCTACACCTTC.